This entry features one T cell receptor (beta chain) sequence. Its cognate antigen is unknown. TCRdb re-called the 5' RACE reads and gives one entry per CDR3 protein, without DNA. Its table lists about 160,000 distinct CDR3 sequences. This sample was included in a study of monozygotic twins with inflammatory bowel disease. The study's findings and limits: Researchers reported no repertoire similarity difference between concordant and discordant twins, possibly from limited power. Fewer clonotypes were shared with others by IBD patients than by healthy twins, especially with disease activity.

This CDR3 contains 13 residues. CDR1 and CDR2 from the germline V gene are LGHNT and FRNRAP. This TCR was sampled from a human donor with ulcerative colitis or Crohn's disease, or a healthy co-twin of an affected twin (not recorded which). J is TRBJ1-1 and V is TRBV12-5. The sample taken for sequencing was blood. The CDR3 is CASGLPSDAEAFF.